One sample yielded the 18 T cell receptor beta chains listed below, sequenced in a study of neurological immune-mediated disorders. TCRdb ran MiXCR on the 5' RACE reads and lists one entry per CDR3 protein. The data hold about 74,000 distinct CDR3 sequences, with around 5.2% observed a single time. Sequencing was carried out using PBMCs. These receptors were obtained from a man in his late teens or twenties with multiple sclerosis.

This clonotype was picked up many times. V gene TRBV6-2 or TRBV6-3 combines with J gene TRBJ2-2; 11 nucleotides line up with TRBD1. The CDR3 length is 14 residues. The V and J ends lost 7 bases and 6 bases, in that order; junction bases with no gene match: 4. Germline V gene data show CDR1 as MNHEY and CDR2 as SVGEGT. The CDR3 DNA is TGTGCCAGCACGGGACAGGGGGAGGCCGGGGAGCTGTTTTTT. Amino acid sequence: CASTGQGEAGELFF.

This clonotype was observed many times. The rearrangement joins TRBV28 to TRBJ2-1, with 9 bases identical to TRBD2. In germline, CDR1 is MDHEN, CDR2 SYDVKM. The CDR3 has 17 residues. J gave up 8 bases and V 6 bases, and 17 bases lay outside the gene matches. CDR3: CASSKHAGGWAGHEQFF. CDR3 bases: TGTGCCAGCAGCAAACACGCGGGAGGGTGGGCCGGCCATGAGCAGTTCTTC.

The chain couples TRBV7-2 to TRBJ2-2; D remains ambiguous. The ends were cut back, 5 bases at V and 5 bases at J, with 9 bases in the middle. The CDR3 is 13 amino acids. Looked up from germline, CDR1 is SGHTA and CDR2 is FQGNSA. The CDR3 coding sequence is TGTGCCAGCAGCACAATGAGAACCGGGGAGCTGTTTTTT. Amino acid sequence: CASSTMRTGELFF.

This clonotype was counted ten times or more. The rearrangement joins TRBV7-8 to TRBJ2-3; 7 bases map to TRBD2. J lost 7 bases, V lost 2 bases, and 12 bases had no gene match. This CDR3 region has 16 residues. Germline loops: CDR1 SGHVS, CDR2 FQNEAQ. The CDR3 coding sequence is TGTGCCAGCAGCTTACCCTGGACTAGGCCGCGAAATACGCAGTATTTT. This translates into CASSLPWTRPRNTQYF.

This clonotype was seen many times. The CDR3, as DNA: TGCAGTCCCTCGCGGAGCTCCTACAATGAGCAGTTCTTC. Protein: CSPSRSSYNEQFF. The chain employs TRBV20-1 and TRBJ2-1; D ambiguous. Looked up from germline, CDR1 is DFQATT and CDR2 is SNEGSKA (reference sequence). The CDR3 runs 13 residues. Trimming stripped 8 bases from V and 0 bases from J, with 11 bases between.

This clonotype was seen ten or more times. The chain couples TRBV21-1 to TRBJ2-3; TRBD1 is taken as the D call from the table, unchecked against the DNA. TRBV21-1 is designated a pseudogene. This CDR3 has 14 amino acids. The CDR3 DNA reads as TGTGCCACCCTCGACAGGGCCCAAACCGATACGCAGTATTTT. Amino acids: CATLDRAQTDTQYF.

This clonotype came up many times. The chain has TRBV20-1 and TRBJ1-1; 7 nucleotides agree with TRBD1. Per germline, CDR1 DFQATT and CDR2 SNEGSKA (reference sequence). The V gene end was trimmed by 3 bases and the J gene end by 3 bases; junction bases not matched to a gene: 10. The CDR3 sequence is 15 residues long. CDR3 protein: CSASSMTGWDTEAFF. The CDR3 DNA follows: TGCAGTGCTAGTTCTATGACAGGGTGGGACACTGAAGCTTTCTTT.

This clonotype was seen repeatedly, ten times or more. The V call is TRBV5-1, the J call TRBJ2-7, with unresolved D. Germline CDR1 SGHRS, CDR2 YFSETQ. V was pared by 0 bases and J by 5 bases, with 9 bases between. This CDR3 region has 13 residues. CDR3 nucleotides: TGCGCCAGCAGCTTGGAAGGGTCTAACGAGCAGTACTTC. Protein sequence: CASSLEGSNEQYF. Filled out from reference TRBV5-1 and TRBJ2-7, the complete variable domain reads KAGVTQTPRYLIKTRGQQVTLSCSPISGHRSVSWYQQTPGQGLQFLFEYFSETQRNKGNFPGRFSGRQFSNSRSEMNVSTLELGDSALYLCASSLEGSNEQYFGPGTRLTVT.

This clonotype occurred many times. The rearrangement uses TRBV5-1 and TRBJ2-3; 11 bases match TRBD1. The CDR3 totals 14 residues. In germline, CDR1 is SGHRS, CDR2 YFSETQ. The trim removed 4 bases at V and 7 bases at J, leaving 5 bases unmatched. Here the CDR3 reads CASSPGQGAHTQYF. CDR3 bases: TGCGCCAGCAGCCCAGGACAGGGGGCTCATACGCAGTATTTT.

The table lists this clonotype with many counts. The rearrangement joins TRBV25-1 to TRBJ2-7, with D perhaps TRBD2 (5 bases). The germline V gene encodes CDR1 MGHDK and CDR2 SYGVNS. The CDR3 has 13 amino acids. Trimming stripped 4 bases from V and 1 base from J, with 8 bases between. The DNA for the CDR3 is TGTGCCAGCAGTGTGCGGGCATCCTACGAGCAGTACTTC. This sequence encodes CASSVRASYEQYF.

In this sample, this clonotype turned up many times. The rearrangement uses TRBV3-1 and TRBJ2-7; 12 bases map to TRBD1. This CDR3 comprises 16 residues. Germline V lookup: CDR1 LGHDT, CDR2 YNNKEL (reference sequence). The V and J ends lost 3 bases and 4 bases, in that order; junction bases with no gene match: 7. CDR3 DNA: TGTGCCAGCAGCCAGGCGGGACAGGGGGCAAGTTACGAGCAGTACTTC. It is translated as CASSQAGQGASYEQYF.

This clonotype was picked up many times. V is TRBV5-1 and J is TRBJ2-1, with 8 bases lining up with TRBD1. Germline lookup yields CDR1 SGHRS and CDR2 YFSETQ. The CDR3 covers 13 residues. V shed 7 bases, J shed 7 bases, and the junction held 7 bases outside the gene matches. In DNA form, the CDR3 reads TGCGCCAGCGGGGGACAGGATGCGAATGAGCAGTTCTTC. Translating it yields CASGGQDANEQFF.

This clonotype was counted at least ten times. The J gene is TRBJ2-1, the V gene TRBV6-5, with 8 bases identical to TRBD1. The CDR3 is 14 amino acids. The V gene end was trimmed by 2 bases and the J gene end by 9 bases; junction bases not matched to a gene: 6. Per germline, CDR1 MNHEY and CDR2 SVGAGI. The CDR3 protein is CASSYGQGAGEQFF. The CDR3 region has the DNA TGTGCCAGCAGTTACGGGCAGGGGGCTGGTGAGCAGTTCTTC.

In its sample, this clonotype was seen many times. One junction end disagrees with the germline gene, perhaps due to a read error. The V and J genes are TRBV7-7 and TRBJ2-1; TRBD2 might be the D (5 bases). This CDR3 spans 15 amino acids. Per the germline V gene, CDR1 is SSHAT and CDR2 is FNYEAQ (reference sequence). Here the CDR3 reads CASSLGGSSNNEQFF. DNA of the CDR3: TGTGCTAGCAGCTTAGGAGGTAGTTCCAACAATGAGCAGTTCTTC.

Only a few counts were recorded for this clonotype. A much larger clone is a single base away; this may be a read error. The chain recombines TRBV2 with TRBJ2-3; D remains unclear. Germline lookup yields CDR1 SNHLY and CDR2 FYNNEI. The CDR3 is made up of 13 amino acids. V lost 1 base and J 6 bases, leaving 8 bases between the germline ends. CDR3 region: CASSEGNGDTQYF. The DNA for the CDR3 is TGTGCCAGCAGTGAAGGGAACGGTGATACGCAGTATTTT.

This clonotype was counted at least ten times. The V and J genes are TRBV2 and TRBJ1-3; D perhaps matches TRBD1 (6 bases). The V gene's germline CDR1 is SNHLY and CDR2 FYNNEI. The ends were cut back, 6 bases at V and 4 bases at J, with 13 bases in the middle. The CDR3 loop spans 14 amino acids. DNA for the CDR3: TGTGCCAGCAGCCTACAGGGACGCGGAAACACCATATATTTT. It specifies CASSLQGRGNTIYF.

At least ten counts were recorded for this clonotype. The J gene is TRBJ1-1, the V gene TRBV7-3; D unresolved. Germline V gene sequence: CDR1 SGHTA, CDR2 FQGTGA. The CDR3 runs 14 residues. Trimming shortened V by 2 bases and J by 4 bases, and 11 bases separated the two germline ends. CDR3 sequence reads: CASSLGDSRTEAFF. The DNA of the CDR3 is TGTGCCAGCAGCTTAGGGGATTCGCGCACTGAAGCTTTCTTT.

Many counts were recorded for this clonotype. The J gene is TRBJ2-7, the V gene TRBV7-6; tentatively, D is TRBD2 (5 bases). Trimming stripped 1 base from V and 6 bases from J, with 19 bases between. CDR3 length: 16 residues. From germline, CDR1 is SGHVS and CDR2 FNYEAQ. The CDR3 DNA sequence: TGTGCCAGCAGCTTAGAACCTAGCATAATGTGGGGCGAGCAGTACTTC. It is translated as CASSLEPSIMWGEQYF.